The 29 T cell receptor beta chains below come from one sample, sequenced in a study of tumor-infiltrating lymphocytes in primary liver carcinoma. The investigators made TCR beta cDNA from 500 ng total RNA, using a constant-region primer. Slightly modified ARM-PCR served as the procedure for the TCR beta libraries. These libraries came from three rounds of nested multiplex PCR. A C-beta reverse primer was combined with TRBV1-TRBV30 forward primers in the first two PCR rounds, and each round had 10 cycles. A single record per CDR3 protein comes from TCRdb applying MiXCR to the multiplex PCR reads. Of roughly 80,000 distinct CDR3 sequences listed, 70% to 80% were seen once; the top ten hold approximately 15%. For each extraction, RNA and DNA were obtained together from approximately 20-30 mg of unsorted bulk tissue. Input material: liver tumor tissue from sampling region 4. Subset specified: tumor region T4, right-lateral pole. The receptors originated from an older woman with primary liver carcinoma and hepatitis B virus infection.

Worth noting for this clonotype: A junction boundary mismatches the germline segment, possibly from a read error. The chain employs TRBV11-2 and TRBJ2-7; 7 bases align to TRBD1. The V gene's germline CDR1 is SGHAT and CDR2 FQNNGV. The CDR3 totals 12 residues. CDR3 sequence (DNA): TGTGCTAGCAGCCAGACAGGGTCCGAGCAGCCCTTC. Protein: CASSQTGSEQPF.

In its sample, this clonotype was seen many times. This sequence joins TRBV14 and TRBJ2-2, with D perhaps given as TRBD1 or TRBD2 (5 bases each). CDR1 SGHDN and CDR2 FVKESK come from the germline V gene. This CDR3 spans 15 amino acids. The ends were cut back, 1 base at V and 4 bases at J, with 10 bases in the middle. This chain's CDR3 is CASSQVEGRTGELFF. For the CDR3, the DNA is TGTGCCAGCAGCCAAGTCGAGGGGCGCACCGGGGAGCTGTTTTTT.

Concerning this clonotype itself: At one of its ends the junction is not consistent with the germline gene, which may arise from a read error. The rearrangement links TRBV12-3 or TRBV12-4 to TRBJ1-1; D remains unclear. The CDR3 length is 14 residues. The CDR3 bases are TGTGCCAGCACCTACCAGCACCCGAACACCGAAGCTATCTTT. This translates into CASTYQHPNTEAIF.

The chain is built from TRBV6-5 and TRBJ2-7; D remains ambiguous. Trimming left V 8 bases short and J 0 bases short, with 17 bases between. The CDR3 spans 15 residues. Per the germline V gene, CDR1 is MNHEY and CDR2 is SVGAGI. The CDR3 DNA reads TGTGCCAGCTGCAAAACCAGTGGAAGCTCCTACGAGCAGTACTTC. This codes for CASCKTSGSSYEQYF.

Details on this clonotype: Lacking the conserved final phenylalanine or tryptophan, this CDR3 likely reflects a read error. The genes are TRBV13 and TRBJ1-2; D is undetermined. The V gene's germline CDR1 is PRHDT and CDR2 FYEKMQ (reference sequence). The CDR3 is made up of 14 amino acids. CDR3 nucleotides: TGTACCAGCAGCTTAGTGGGCCCCGGCTATGGCTACACCTCC. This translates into CTSSLVGPGYGYTS.

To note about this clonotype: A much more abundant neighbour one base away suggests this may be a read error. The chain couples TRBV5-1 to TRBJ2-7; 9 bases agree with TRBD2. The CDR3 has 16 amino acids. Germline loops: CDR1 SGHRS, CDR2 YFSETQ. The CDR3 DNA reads TGCGCCAGCAGTGGACCATCTAGCGGGATTGCCTACGATCAGTACTTC. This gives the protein CASSGPSSGIAYDQYF. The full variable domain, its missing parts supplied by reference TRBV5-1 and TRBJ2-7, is KAGVTQTPRYLIKTRGQQVTLSCSPISGHRSVSWYQQTPGQGLQFLFEYFSETQRNKGNFPGRFSGRQFSNSRSEMNVSTLELGDSALYLCASSGPSSGIAYDQYFGPGTRLTVT.

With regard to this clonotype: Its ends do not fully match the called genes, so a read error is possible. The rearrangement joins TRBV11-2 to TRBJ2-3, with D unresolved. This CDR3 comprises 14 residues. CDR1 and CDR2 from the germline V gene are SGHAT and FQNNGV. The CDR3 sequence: CASSLRLPTETQYF. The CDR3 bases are TGTGCCAGCAGCCTGAGACTGCCCACAGAAACGCAGTATTTT.

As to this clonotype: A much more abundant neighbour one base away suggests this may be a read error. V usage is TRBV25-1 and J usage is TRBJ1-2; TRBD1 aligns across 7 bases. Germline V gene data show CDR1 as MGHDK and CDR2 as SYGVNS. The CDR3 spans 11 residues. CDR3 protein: CACSRGHGYTF. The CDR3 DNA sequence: TGTGCCTGCAGTAGGGGGCACGGCTACACCTTC.

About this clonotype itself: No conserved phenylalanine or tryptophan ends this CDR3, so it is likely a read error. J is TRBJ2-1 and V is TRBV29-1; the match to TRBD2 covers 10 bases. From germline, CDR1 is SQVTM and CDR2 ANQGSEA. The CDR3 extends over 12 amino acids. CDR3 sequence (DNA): TGTAGCGGGGGGACATCGGACGTTGAGCAGTTCTCC. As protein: CSGGTSDVEQFS.

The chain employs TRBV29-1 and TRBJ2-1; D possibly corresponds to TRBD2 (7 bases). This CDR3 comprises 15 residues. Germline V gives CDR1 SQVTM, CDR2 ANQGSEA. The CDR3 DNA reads TGCAGAGTTCGTAGGGGGACTATCGTCTACAATGAGCAGTTCTTC. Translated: CRVRRGTIVYNEQFF.

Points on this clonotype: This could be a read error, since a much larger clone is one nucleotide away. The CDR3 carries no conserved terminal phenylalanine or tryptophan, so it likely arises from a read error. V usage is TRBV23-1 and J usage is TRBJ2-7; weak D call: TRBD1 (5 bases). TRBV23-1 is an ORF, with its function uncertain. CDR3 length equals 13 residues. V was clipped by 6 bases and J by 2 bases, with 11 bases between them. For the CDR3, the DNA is TGCGCCAGCAGCCAGACAGATCCCTACGAGCAGTACATC. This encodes CASSQTDPYEQYI.

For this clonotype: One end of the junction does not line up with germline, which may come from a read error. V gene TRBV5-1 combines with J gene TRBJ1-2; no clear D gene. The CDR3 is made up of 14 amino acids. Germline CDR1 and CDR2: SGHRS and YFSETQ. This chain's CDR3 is CASSLERAAYGHTF. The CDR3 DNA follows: TGCGCCAGCAGCCTGGAGAGGGCCGCCTATGGCCACACCTTC. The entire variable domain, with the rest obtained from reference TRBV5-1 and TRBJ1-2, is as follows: KAGVTQTPRYLIKTRGQQVTLSCSPISGHRSVSWYQQTPGQGLQFLFEYFSETQRNKGNFPGRFSGRQFSNSRSEMNVSTLELGDSALYLCASSLERAAYGHTFGSGTRLTVV.

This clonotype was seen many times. This CDR3 reads CATWLAITGELFF. As DNA, the CDR3 is TGTGCCACCTGGCTAGCGATCACCGGGGAGCTGTTTTTT. V gene TRBV12-3 or TRBV12-4 combines with J gene TRBJ2-2; a weak D match, TRBD2 (6 bases). This CDR3 spans 13 amino acids. Trimming left V 10 bases short and J 4 bases short, with 13 bases between.

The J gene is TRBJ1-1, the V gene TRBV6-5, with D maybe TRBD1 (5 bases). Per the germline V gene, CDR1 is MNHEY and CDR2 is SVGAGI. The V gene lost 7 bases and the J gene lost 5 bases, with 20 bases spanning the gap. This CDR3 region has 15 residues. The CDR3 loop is CASIRSPGTGTEAFF. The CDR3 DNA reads TGTGCCAGCATACGGTCGCCGGGGACGGGTACTGAAGCTTTCTTT.

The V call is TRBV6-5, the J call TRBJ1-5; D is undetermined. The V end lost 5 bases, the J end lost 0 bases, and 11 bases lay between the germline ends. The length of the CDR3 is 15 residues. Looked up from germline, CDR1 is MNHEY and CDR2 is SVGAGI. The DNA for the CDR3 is TGTGCCAGCAGTAGTGGCACGTATAGCAATCAGCCCCAGCATTTT. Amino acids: CASSSGTYSNQPQHF.

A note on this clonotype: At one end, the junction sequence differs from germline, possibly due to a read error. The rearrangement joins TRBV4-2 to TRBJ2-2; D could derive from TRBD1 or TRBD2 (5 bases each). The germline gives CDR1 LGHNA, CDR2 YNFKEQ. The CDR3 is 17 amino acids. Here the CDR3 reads CASSPATSSQQVGELFF. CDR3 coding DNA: TGTGCCAGCAGCCCAGCCACTAGTTCCCAACAGGTCGGGGAGCTGTTTTTC.

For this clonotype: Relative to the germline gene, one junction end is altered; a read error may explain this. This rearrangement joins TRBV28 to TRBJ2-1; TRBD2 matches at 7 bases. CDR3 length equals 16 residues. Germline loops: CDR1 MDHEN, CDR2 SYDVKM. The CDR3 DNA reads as TGTGCCAGCAGTGCCCCGTCGGGCGGGAGTTTTAATGAGCATTTCTTT. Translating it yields CASSAPSGGSFNEHFF.

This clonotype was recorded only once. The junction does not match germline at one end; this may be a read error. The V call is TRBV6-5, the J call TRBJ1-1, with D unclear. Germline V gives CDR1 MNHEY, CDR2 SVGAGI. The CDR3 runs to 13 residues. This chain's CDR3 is CASSLNLFTETFF. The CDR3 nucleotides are TGTGCCAGCAGTTTGAACCTGTTCACTGAAACTTTCTTT.

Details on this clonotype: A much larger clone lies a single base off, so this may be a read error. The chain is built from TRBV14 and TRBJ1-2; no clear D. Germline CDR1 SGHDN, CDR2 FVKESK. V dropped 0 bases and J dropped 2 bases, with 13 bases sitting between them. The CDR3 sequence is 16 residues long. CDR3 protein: CASSQDRSGRNYGYTF. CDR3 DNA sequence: TGTGCCAGCAGCCAAGATCGTAGCGGGAGAAACTATGGCTACACCTTC.

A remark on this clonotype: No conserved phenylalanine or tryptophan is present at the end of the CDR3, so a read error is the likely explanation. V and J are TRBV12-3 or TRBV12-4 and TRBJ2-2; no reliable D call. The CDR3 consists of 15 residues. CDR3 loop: CASSLGQRYTGELFI. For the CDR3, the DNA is TGCGCCAGCAGTTTGGGTCAGAGGTACACCGGGGAGCTGTTTATT.

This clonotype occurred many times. The CDR3 coding sequence is TGCGCCAGCAGCCCCCCCCGGGGTGGGGGAATCACAGATACGCAGTATTTT. Translation gives CASSPPRGGGITDTQYF. The rearrangement links TRBV5-1 to TRBJ2-3; either TRBD1 or TRBD2 may fit D (5 bases each). V was shortened by 4 bases and J by 2 bases, with 20 bases between the two germline ends. Germline loops: CDR1 SGHRS, CDR2 YFSETQ. This CDR3 contains 17 residues.

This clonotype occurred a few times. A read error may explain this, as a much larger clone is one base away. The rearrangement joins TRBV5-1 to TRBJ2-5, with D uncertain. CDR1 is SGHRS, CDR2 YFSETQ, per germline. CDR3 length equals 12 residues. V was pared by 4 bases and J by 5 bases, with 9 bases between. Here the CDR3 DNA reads TGCGCCAGCAGCCCGGGCGGTGAGACCCAGTACTTC. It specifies CASSPGGETQYF.

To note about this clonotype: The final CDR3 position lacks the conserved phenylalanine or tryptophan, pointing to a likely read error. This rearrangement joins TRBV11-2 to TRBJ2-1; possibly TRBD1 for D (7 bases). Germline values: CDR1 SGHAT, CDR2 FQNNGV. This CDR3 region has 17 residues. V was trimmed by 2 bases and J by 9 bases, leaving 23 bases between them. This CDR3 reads CASSLTHEQGYGGEQFL. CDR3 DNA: TGTGCCAGCAGCTTAACCCACGAACAGGGGTACGGGGGTGAGCAGTTCCTC.

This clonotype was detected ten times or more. In nucleotides, the CDR3 is TGTGCCAGCAGCCTCGGAAACGCAGATACGCAGTATTTT. As protein: CASSLGNADTQYF. J is TRBJ2-3 and V is TRBV14; no firm D call. Germline CDR1 is SGHDN and CDR2 is FVKESK. The CDR3 contains 13 residues. Trimming stripped 4 bases from V and 4 bases from J, with 9 bases between.

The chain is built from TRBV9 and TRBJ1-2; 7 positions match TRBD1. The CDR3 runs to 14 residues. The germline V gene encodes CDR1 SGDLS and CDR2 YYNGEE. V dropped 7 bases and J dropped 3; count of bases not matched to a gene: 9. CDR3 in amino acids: CASSPGGGDYGYTF. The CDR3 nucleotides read TGTGCCAGCTCCCCCGGAGGGGGCGACTATGGCTACACCTTC. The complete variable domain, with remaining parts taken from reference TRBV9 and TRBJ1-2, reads DSGVTQTPKHLITATGQRVTLRCSPRSGDLSVYWYQQSLDQGLQFLIQYYNGEERAKGNILERFSAQQFPDLHSELNLSSLELGDSALYFCASSPGGGDYGYTFGSGTRLTVV.

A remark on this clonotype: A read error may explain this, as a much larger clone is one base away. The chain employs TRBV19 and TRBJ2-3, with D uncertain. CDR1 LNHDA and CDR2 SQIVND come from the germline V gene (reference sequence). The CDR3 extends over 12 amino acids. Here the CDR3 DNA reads TGTGCCAGTAGTAACGGAGCAGATACGCGGTATTTT. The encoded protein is CASSNGADTRYF.

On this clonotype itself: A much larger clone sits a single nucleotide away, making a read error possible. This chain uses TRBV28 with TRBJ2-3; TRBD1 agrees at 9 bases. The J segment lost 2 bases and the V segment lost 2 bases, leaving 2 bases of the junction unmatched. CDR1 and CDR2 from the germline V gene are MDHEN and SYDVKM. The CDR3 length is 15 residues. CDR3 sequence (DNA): TGTGCCAGCAGTTTAACAGGGGGCATCACAGATACGCAGTATTTT. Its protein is CASSLTGGITDTQYF. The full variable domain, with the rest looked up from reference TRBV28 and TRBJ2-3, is DVKVTQSSRYLVKRTGEKVFLECVQDMDHENMFWYRQDPGLGLRLIYFSYDVKMKEKGDIPEGYSVSREKKERFSLILESASTNQTSMYLCASSLTGGITDTQYFGPGTRLTVL.

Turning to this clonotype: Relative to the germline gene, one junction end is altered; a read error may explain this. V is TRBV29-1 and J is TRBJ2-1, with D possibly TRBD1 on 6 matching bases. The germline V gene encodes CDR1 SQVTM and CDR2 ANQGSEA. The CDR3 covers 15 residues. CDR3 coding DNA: TGCAGTGTTGCTAACAGGGCACGGGCCGGGCATGAGCAGTTCTTC. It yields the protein CSVANRARAGHEQFF.

The CDR3 reads CVCEGGSKTKPQHF. CDR3 nucleotides: TGTGTTTGTGAGGGGGGGTCCAAGACCAAGCCCCAGCATTTT. V and J are TRBV30 and TRBJ1-5; D possibly corresponds to TRBD1 (6 bases). The CDR3 is 14 amino acids. CDR1 and CDR2 from the germline V gene are GTSNPN and SVGIG (reference sequence).